A single sample gave rise to the 10 T cell receptor beta chains below, sequenced in a study of OX40 agonist ivuxolimab in advanced cancers. Data came from immunoSEQ multiplex PCR; TCRdb stores just in-frame clones and leaves some out. The sample shows about 26,000 clones, 70% to 90% of them seen only once. The material sequenced was CD4+ or CD8+ T cells sorted from blood, taken in a trial of the OX40 agonist ivuxolimab. These receptors were obtained from an adult with an advanced solid tumor such as melanoma, head and neck, liver or kidney cancer.

V is TRBV5-1 and J is TRBJ2-7; 8 positions agree with TRBD1. V shed 0 bases and J 3 bases; nucleotides not matched to a gene: 5. CDR1 and CDR2 (germline): SGHRS, YFSETQ. The CDR3 has 15 residues. This chain's CDR3 is CASSLGQGKYYEQYF. CDR3 DNA: TGCGCCAGCAGCTTGGGACAGGGGAAATACTACGAGCAGTACTTC.

The gene calls are TRBV9 and TRBJ1-1; TRBD1 matches 9 bases. Losses at the gene ends were 0 bases for V and 1 base for J; bases not matched to a gene: 4. The germline V gene encodes CDR1 SGDLS and CDR2 YYNGEE. The CDR3 contains 16 residues. CDR3 in DNA: TGTGCCAGCAGCGTAGGGACAGGGGTAAGGAACACTGAAGCTTTCTTT. Translated: CASSVGTGVRNTEAFF.

This clone was seen a handful of times. The chain recombines TRBV28 with TRBJ2-4; tentatively, D is TRBD1 (6 bases). V was pared by 5 bases and J by 0 bases, with 8 bases between. The CDR3 extends over 14 amino acids. Germline-derived CDR1 and CDR2 are MDHEN and SYDVKM. CDR3 sequence (DNA): TGTGCCAGCAGTAACAGGGTAGCCAAAAACATTCAGTACTTC. Its protein is CASSNRVAKNIQYF. Drawing the rest from reference TRBV28 and TRBJ2-4, the complete variable domain is DVKVTQSSRYLVKRTGEKVFLECVQDMDHENMFWYRQDPGLGLRLIYFSYDVKMKEKGDIPEGYSVSREKKERFSLILESASTNQTSMYLCASSNRVAKNIQYFGAGTRLSVL.

The rearrangement uses TRBV27 and TRBJ1-1; D ambiguous. The CDR3 extends over 14 amino acids. V was cut by 6 bases and J by 3 bases, with 14 bases left in between. Germline V gene sequence: CDR1 MNHEY, CDR2 SMNVEV (reference sequence). The CDR3 spells CASRPDSGYTEAFF. CDR3 DNA: TGTGCCAGCAGACCGGATAGTGGCTACACTGAAGCTTTCTTT.

The gene calls are TRBV29-1 and TRBJ1-1, with 9 bases that match TRBD1. Germline lookup yields CDR1 SQVTM and CDR2 ANQGSEA. The J segment lost 5 bases and the V segment lost 5 bases, leaving 3 bases of the junction unmatched. The CDR3 spans 12 residues. The CDR3 sequence: CSVQTGGTEAFF. CDR3 sequence (DNA): TGCAGCGTTCAGACAGGGGGAACTGAAGCTTTCTTT.

V and J are TRBV14 and TRBJ2-7, with TRBD1 as a possible D gene (6 bases). The V end was cut by 4 bases, the J end by 3 bases, with 7 bases between. CDR1 and CDR2 (germline): SGHDN, FVKESK. The CDR3 covers 12 residues. The CDR3: CASSLRGYEQYF. The DNA of the CDR3 is TGTGCCAGCAGCCTCAGGGGCTACGAGCAGTACTTC.

The chain joins TRBV7-6 to TRBJ1-1; possible D gene TRBD1, 5 bases. The germline CDR1 and CDR2 sequences are SGHVS and FNYEAQ. The CDR3 contains 14 residues. The V gene lost 3 bases and the J gene lost 0 bases, with 8 bases spanning the gap. CDR3 sequence reads: CASSFGGMNTEAFF. CDR3 DNA sequence: TGTGCCAGCAGCTTCGGGGGGATGAACACTGAAGCTTTCTTT.

This chain joins TRBV7-8 and TRBJ2-5; no clear D gene. Germline loops: CDR1 SGHVS, CDR2 FQNEAQ. Trimming took off 5 bases at V and 5 bases at J, with 15 bases between the two ends. The CDR3 covers 14 residues. The CDR3 nucleotides are TGTGCCAGCAGCCTGATTAGGGTTGAGGAGACCCAGTACTTC. This translates into CASSLIRVEETQYF.

The J gene is TRBJ1-1, the V gene TRBV28; D might be TRBD1 (5 bases). Germline CDR1 MDHEN, CDR2 SYDVKM. Trimming took 1 base from V and 9 from J, leaving 12 bases between them. This CDR3 comprises 13 residues. CDR3 DNA: TGTGCCAGCAGTTTATCCCCGACAGAAAAAGCTTTCTTT. Its protein product is CASSLSPTEKAFF. Full variable domain (outside the CDR3, taken from reference TRBV28 and TRBJ1-1): DVKVTQSSRYLVKRTGEKVFLECVQDMDHENMFWYRQDPGLGLRLIYFSYDVKMKEKGDIPEGYSVSREKKERFSLILESASTNQTSMYLCASSLSPTEKAFFGQGTRLTVV.

The J gene is TRBJ1-1, the V gene TRBV14; D is possibly TRBD1 (5 bases). This CDR3 region has 13 residues. The ends were cut back, 6 bases at V and 11 bases at J, with 19 bases in the middle. Germline-derived CDR1 and CDR2 are SGHDN and FVKESK. Written as DNA, the CDR3 is TGTGCCAGCAGTCAATGGACGGGGGAGCCGGCTTTCTTT. It yields the protein CASSQWTGEPAFF.